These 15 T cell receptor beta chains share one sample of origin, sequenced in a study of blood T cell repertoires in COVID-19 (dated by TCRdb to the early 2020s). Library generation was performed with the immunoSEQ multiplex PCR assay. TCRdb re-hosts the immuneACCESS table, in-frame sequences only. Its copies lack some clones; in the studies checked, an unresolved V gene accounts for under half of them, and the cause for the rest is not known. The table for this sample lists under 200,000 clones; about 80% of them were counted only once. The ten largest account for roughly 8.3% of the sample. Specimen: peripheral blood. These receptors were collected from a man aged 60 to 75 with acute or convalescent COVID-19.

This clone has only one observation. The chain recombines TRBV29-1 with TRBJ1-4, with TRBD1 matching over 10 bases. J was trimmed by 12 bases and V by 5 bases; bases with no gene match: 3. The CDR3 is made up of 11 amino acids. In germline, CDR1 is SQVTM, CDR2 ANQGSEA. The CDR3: CSVWTGGELFF. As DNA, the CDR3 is TGCAGCGTTTGGACAGGGGGAGAACTGTTTTTT.

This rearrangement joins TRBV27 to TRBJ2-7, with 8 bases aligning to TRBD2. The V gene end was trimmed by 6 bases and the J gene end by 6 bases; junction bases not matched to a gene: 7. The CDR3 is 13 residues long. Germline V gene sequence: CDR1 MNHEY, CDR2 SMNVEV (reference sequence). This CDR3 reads CASSPGGGFEQYF. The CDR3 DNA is TGTGCCAGCAGCCCCGGGGGGGGCTTCGAGCAGTACTTC.

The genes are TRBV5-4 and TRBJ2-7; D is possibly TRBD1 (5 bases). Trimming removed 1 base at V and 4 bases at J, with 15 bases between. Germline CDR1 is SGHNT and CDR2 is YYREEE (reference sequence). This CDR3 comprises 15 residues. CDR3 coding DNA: TGTGCCAGCAGCTTGACAGGTCTAAGGATGTACGAGCAGTACTTC. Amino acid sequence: CASSLTGLRMYEQYF.

CDR3 sequence (DNA): TGTGCCAGCAGCTTGCCCGGACAGGCGAACACCGGGGAGCTGTTTTTT. Its protein product is CASSLPGQANTGELFF. The genes are TRBV5-4 and TRBJ2-2; TRBD1 aligns across 7 bases. The ends lost 1 base at V and 0 bases at J; junction bases unmatched: 3. The CDR3 length is 16 residues. The V gene's germline CDR1 is SGHNT and CDR2 YYREEE (reference sequence).

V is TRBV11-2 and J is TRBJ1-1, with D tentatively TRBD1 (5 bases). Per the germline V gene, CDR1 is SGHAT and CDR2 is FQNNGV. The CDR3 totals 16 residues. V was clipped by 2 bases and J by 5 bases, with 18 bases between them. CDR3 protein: CASSLRSQGGRTEAFF. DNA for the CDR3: TGTGCCAGCAGCTTACGTTCCCAGGGAGGAAGGACTGAAGCTTTCTTT.

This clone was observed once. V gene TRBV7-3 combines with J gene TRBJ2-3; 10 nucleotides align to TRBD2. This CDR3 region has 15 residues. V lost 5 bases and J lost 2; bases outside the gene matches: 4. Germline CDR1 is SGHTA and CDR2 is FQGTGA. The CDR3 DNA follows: TGTGCCAGCAGCCAACTAGCGGGGTCCACAGATACGCAGTATTTT. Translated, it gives CASSQLAGSTDTQYF.

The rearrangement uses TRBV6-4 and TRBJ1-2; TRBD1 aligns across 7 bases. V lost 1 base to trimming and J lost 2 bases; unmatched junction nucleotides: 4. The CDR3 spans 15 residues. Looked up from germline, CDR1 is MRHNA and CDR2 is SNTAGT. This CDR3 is CASSDFSTGNYGYTF. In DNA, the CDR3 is TGTGCCAGCAGTGACTTCTCGACAGGGAACTATGGCTACACCTTC.

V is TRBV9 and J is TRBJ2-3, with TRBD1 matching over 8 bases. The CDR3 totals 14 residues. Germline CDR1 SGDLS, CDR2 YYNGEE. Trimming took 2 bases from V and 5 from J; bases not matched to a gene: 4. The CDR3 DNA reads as TGTGCCAGCAGCGTGGCAGGGGGCTTAGATACGCAGTATTTT. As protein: CASSVAGGLDTQYF.

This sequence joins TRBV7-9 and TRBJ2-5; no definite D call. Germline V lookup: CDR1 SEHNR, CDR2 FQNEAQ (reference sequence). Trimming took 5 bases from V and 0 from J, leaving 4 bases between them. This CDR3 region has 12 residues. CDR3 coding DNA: TGTGCCAGCAGCATCTACCAAGAGACCCAGTACTTC. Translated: CASSIYQETQYF.

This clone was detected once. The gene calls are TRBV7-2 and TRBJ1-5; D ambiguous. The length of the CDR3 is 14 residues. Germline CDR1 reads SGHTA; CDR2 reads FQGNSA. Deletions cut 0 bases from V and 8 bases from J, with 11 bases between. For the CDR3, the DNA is TGTGCCAGCAGCTTAGCCCCTGCGGCGGAGCCCCAGCATTTT. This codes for CASSLAPAAEPQHF.

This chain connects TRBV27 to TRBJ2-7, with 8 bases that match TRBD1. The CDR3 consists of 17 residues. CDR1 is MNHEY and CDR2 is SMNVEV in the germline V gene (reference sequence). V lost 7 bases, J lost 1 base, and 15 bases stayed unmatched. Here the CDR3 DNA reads TGTGCCAGCATCTTCAAAAGCCGGGACAGGAGATCCTACGAGCAGTACTTC. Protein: CASIFKSRDRRSYEQYF.

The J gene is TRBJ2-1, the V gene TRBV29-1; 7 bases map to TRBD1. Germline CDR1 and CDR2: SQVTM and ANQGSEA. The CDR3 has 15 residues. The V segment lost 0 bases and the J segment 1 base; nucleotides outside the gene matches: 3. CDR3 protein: CSVEERGQSYNEQFF. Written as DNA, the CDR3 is TGCAGCGTTGAAGAAAGGGGACAGTCCTACAATGAGCAGTTCTTC.

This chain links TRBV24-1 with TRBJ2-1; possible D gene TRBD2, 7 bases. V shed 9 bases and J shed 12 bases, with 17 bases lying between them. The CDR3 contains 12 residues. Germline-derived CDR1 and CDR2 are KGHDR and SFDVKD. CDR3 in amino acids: CATGVGGGRQFF. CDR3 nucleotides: TGTGCCACCGGGGTGGGCGGGGGCCGGCAGTTCTTC.

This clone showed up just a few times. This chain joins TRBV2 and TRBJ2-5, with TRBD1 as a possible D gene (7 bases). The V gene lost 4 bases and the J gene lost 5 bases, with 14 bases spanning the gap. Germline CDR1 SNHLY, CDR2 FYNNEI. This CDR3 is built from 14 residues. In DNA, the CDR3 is TGTGCCAGCAGTGTGACAGGGAGGTCGGAGACCCAGTACTTC. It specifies CASSVTGRSETQYF. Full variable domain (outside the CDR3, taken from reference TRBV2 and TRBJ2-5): EPEVTQTPSHQVTQMGQEVILRCVPISNHLYFYWYRQILGQKVEFLVSFYNNEISEKSEIFDDQFSVERPDGSNFTLKIRSTKLEDSAMYFCASSVTGRSETQYFGPGTRLLVL.

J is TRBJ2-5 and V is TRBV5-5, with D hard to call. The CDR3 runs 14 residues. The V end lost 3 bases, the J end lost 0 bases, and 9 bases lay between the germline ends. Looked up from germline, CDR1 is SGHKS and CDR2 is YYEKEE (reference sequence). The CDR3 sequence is CASSSGAYQETQYF. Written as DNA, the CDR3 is TGTGCCAGCAGCTCCGGAGCGTACCAAGAGACCCAGTACTTC.